Each of the 13 T cell receptor beta chains below was sequenced from the same sample in a study of cytomegalovirus exposure and HLA in healthy donors. Sequencing used immunoSEQ multiplex PCR; TCRdb keeps in-frame clones, though not all of them. The repertoire consists of 200,000 to 250,000 clones, with about 90% occurring once and the leading ten covering approximately 12%. Material for sequencing was PBMCs. These receptors came from a young man in good health and CMV-seropositive.

A word on this clone: Germline and junction disagree at one end, which may indicate a read error. V is TRBV4-1 and J is TRBJ2-1; TRBD2 might be the D (5 bases). Germline V gene sequence: CDR1 MGHRA, CDR2 YSYEKL. The CDR3 has 14 amino acids. CDR3 protein: CASRQVGRGNEQFF. CDR3 nucleotides: TGCGCCAGCAGACAAGTGGGTCGCGGGAATGAGCAGTTCTTC.

The sample holds a few counts of this clone. This chain connects TRBV2 to TRBJ1-1, with D possibly TRBD1 on 5 matching bases. V was pared by 4 bases and J by 1 base, with 7 bases between. The CDR3 has 13 residues. The germline CDR1 and CDR2 sequences are SNHLY and FYNNEI. This CDR3 reads CASSVRGNTEAFF. CDR3 sequence (DNA): TGTGCCAGCAGTGTTAGGGGGAACACTGAAGCTTTCTTT. Full variable domain (outside the CDR3, taken from reference TRBV2 and TRBJ1-1): EPEVTQTPSHQVTQMGQEVILRCVPISNHLYFYWYRQILGQKVEFLVSFYNNEISEKSEIFDDQFSVERPDGSNFTLKIRSTKLEDSAMYFCASSVRGNTEAFFGQGTRLTVV.

The rearrangement joins TRBV5-4 to TRBJ1-4; TRBD1 matches at 9 bases. Germline trimming cut 4 bases from V and 10 bases from J; bases unmatched to any gene: 14. The CDR3 is made up of 16 amino acids. CDR1 is SGHNT and CDR2 is YYREEE in the germline V gene (reference sequence). The DNA for the CDR3 is TGTGCCAGCAGCCAAAACACACAGGGGGCGCGGGGAAAACTGTTTTTT. Protein sequence: CASSQNTQGARGKLFF. Looking up the rest from reference TRBV5-4 and TRBJ1-4 gives the full variable domain: ETGVTQSPTHLIKTRGQQVTLRCSSQSGHNTVSWYQQALGQGPQFIFQYYREEENGRGNFPPRFSGLQFPNYSSELNVNALELDDSALYLCASSQNTQGARGKLFFGSGTQLSVL.

CDR3 sequence (DNA): TGTGCCAGCAACGCGGGGGACTTCTATGGCTACACCTTC. Amino acid sequence: CASNAGDFYGYTF. J is TRBJ1-2 and V is TRBV6-1; D perhaps matches TRBD1 (5 bases). The germline V gene has CDR1 MNHNS and CDR2 SASEGT. This CDR3 is built from 13 residues. V was shortened by 7 bases and J by 4 bases, with 13 bases between the two germline ends.

The V call is TRBV11-3, the J call TRBJ2-7; 7 positions match TRBD1. After removal of 1 base from V and 3 bases from J, the junction contained 3 bases not matched to a gene. Germline CDR1 reads SGHNT; CDR2 reads YENEEA. The CDR3 totals 14 residues. CDR3 DNA: TGTGCCAGCAGCTTAGGGGCAGGGGGCTACGAGCAGTACTTC. Translating it yields CASSLGAGGYEQYF.

This clone was detected only a few times. The chain couples TRBV5-4 to TRBJ2-7; D gene uncertain. Germline CDR1 is SGHNT and CDR2 is YYREEE (reference sequence). The V end was cut by 3 bases, the J end by 2 bases, with 9 bases between. CDR3 length: 13 residues. CDR3 sequence reads: CASSSPVAYEQYF. CDR3 bases: TGTGCCAGCAGCTCCCCCGTGGCCTACGAGCAGTACTTC.

This sequence joins TRBV7-9 and TRBJ2-7, with TRBD2 matching over 7 bases. V lost 1 base and J lost 0; bases outside the gene matches: 6. This CDR3 comprises 16 residues. The germline V gene encodes CDR1 SEHNR and CDR2 FQNEAQ (reference sequence). CDR3 nucleotide sequence: TGTGCCAGCAGCTTAGGGCCGAGCGGGATCTCCTACGAGCAGTACTTC. It codes for CASSLGPSGISYEQYF.

V is TRBV19 and J is TRBJ2-5; the match to TRBD1 covers 7 bases. CDR3 length: 13 amino acids. V was pared by 7 bases and J by 5 bases, with 7 bases of the junction left unmatched. Germline V gives CDR1 LNHDA, CDR2 SQIVND (reference sequence). DNA for the CDR3: TGTGCCAGTACCACAGGGGCTGGGGAGACCCAGTACTTC. Translated: CASTTGAGETQYF.

The J gene is TRBJ2-3, the V gene TRBV27; possible D gene TRBD2, 5 bases. V lost 1 base, J lost 6 bases, and 14 bases lay in between. Germline V lookup: CDR1 MNHEY, CDR2 SMNVEV (reference sequence). The CDR3 is 15 amino acids. CDR3 coding DNA: TGTGCCAGCAGTTTATTGGACTGGAGGCGGGATACGCAGTATTTT. Its translation is CASSLLDWRRDTQYF.

This clone was counted a few times. This chain connects TRBV19 to TRBJ2-1; 7 positions match TRBD1. Losses at the gene ends were 3 bases for V and 6 bases for J; bases not matched to a gene: 8. Germline-derived CDR1 and CDR2 are LNHDA and SQIVND (reference sequence). The CDR3 contains 15 residues. The CDR3 reads CASSIGRGYRNEQFF. CDR3 sequence (DNA): TGTGCCAGTAGTATTGGCAGGGGGTACCGCAATGAGCAGTTCTTC.

The chain recombines TRBV5-1 with TRBJ2-5, with a possible D match to TRBD2 (6 bases). The CDR3 extends over 13 amino acids. Germline V lookup: CDR1 SGHRS, CDR2 YFSETQ. Trimming took off 4 bases at V and 2 bases at J, with 9 bases between the two ends. CDR3: CASSTGLQETQYF. CDR3 sequence (DNA): TGCGCCAGCAGCACGGGACTGCAAGAGACCCAGTACTTC. Full variable domain (rest looked up from reference TRBV5-1 and TRBJ2-5): KAGVTQTPRYLIKTRGQQVTLSCSPISGHRSVSWYQQTPGQGLQFLFEYFSETQRNKGNFPGRFSGRQFSNSRSEMNVSTLELGDSALYLCASSTGLQETQYFGPGTRLLVL.

J is TRBJ2-1 and V is TRBV7-3; 13 bases fit TRBD2. The V segment lost 7 bases and the J segment 4 bases; nucleotides outside the gene matches: 16. The V gene's germline CDR1 is SGHTA and CDR2 FQGTGA. The CDR3 runs to 19 residues. In DNA, the CDR3 is TGTGCCAGCATGGAATCGGGACTAGCGGGATCCCTGTCTTACAATGAGCAGTTCTTC. Residues: CASMESGLAGSLSYNEQFF.

This sequence joins TRBV6-1 and TRBJ2-7; D is ambiguous. Germline V gene lookup returns CDR1 MNHNS and CDR2 SASEGT. Trimming cost V 4 bases and J 3 bases, with 7 bases left between them. The CDR3 is made up of 12 amino acids. The CDR3, as DNA: TGTGCCAGCAGTGGACTCTACTACGAGCAGTACTTC. The encoded protein is CASSGLYYEQYF.